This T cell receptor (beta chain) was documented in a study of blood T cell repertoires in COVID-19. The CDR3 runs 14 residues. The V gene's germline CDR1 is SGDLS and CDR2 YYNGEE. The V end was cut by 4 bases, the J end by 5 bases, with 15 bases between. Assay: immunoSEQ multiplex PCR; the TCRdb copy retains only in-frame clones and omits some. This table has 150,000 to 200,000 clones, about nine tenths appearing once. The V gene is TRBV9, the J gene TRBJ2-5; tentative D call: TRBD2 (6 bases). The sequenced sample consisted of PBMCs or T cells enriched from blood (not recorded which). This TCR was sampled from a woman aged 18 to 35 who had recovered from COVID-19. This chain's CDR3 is CASSQGGVGETQYF. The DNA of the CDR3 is TGTGCCAGCAGCCAAGGAGGGGTGGGCGAGACCCAGTACTTC.